What follows are 8 T cell receptor beta chains derived from one specimen sequenced in a study of cytomegalovirus exposure and HLA in healthy donors. The PCR contained 60 Vbeta and 13 Jbeta primers. Only in-frame clones appear in the TCRdb table, and some are missing; sequencing was by immunoSEQ multiplex PCR. The sample carries about 110,000 clones, less than 80% recorded once. Sequenced sample: PBMCs. These receptors were collected from a woman aged 50 to 60 in good health and CMV-seropositive.

Here the CDR3 reads CASRGGQLRAFF. DNA for the CDR3: TGTGCCAGCAGGGGGGGACAGCTGCGTGCGTTCTTC. The chain is built from TRBV2 and TRBJ2-1; tentatively, D is TRBD1 (7 bases). Trimming stripped 6 bases from V and 15 bases from J, with 18 bases between. CDR1 and CDR2 from the germline V gene are SNHLY and FYNNEI. This CDR3 is 12 amino acids long.

The chain combines TRBV6-1 with TRBJ2-5; no firm D call. Per germline, CDR1 MNHNS and CDR2 SASEGT. The CDR3 is 12 residues long. V shed 8 bases and J shed 2 bases, with 9 bases lying between them. CDR3 sequence reads: CASGVTQETQYF. For the CDR3, the DNA is TGTGCCAGCGGAGTTACTCAAGAGACCCAGTACTTC.

The rearrangement links TRBV27 to TRBJ2-7; 10 nucleotides line up with TRBD1. CDR3 size: 16 residues. The V gene's germline CDR1 is MNHEY and CDR2 SMNVEV (reference sequence). V dropped 7 bases and J dropped 7; count of bases not matched to a gene: 16. CDR3 in DNA: TGTGCCAGCACCGGGAGGGGTGGGACAGGGGCAGGGGAGCAGTACTTC. Translated, it gives CASTGRGGTGAGEQYF.

The J gene is TRBJ2-2, the V gene TRBV6-1, with 14 bases aligning to TRBD2. CDR1 is MNHNS and CDR2 is SASEGT in the germline V gene. V trimming: 0 bases; J trimming: 5 bases; junction bases outside the gene matches: 5. The CDR3 has 18 amino acids. CDR3 DNA sequence: TGTGCCAGCAGTGAAGCCCATGGGACTAGCGGGAGTACCGGGGAGCTGTTTTTT. This gives the protein CASSEAHGTSGSTGELFF.

The rearrangement links TRBV6-5 to TRBJ2-7; D is unclear. The V and J ends lost 5 bases and 5 bases respectively, with 10 bases between them. Per the germline V gene, CDR1 is MNHEY and CDR2 is SVGAGI. The CDR3 length is 12 residues. CDR3 sequence reads: CASSRLGDEQYF. The CDR3 DNA reads TGTGCCAGCAGTCGGTTGGGCGACGAGCAGTACTTC.

V usage is TRBV7-9 and J usage is TRBJ2-5; 7 bases map to TRBD1. The ends lost 5 bases at V and 1 base at J; junction bases unmatched: 4. CDR1 and CDR2 from the germline V gene are SEHNR and FQNEAQ (reference sequence). This CDR3 spans 14 amino acids. In DNA form, the CDR3 reads TGTGCCAGCAGCCGACAGGGCCCCCAAGAGACCCAGTACTTC. It yields the protein CASSRQGPQETQYF.

A single count supports this clone. V gene TRBV5-1 combines with J gene TRBJ2-6; no definite D call. The V end was cut by 0 bases, the J end by 2 bases, with 9 bases between. There are 16 residues in the CDR3. Germline loops: CDR1 SGHRS, CDR2 YFSETQ. The CDR3 here is CASSLARDTGANVLTF. DNA for the CDR3: TGCGCCAGCAGCTTGGCCAGAGACACTGGGGCCAACGTCCTGACTTTC.

This chain joins TRBV19 and TRBJ1-2; D not resolved. With 8 bases removed from V and 3 bases from J, the gap between germline ends came to 13 bases. This CDR3 spans 13 amino acids. Germline lookup yields CDR1 LNHDA and CDR2 SQIVND (reference sequence). The chain's CDR3 is CASGERADYGYTF. CDR3 DNA: TGTGCCAGTGGGGAGAGGGCCGACTATGGCTACACCTTC.